Shown below are 4 T cell receptor beta chains from a single sample sequenced in a study of a mutant IDH1 vaccine in newly diagnosed glioma. Noted time point: week 35, safety follow-up. In every dose of vaccine, 300 ug of mutant IDH1 20-mer peptide was given alongside topical imiquimod. Their target antigens are unknown. Using immunoSEQ multiplex PCR, the repertoire was profiled, and TCRdb retains in-frame clones only, with some absent. Here the sample spans some 29,000 clones, 79% being singletons. Here the sequenced sample was PBMCs, taken from a glioma patient whose treatment included an IDH1 peptide vaccine. The receptors here all came from a woman aged 25 to 39 with glioma. Some clones in this sample may be carry-over from other donors' samples.

The chain joins TRBV4-1 to TRBJ2-5; no clear D. Germline V gives CDR1 MGHRA, CDR2 YSYEKL. This CDR3 contains 11 residues. V was trimmed by 4 bases and J by 5 bases, leaving 5 bases between them. As DNA, the CDR3 is TGCGCCAGCAGCCGCAGGGAGACCCAGTACTTC. Translating it yields CASSRRETQYF.

This chain connects TRBV5-4 to TRBJ1-1; 7 positions agree with TRBD1. After removal of 0 bases from V and 4 bases from J, the junction contained 3 bases not matched to a gene. CDR1 and CDR2 (germline): SGHNT, YYREEE (reference sequence). The CDR3 runs to 14 residues. The CDR3 reads CASSLEGQPTEAFF. The DNA of the CDR3 is TGTGCCAGCAGCTTGGAGGGACAGCCCACTGAAGCTTTCTTT.

This clone appeared once. The chain combines TRBV5-1 with TRBJ2-1; 8 nucleotides agree with TRBD2. The V gene's germline CDR1 is SGHRS and CDR2 YFSETQ. Trimming at V came to 0 bases and at J to 2 bases, leaving 4 bases not matched to a gene. CDR3 length: 16 residues. The CDR3 region is CASSLEPGGPYNEQFF. As DNA, the CDR3 is TGCGCCAGCAGCTTGGAGCCGGGAGGGCCCTACAATGAGCAGTTCTTC.

The gene calls are TRBV7-6 and TRBJ2-7; D unresolved. Germline V gene data show CDR1 as SGHVS and CDR2 as FNYEAQ. The germline V and J ends were trimmed by 5 bases and 5 bases, with 13 bases remaining between them. The CDR3 has 13 amino acids. CDR3 nucleotides: TGTGCCAGCAGCCCCGCGCCTGGTAACGAGCAGTACTTC. Protein sequence: CASSPAPGNEQYF.